These T cell receptor beta chains were read from a single sample in a study of blood T cell repertoires in COVID-19. Data came from immunoSEQ multiplex PCR; TCRdb stores just in-frame clones and leaves some out. Among 120,000 to 150,000 clones listed, roughly 87% were seen once. Sequencing was carried out using peripheral blood. These receptors were obtained from a woman in her fifties or sixties with acute or convalescent COVID-19. Each CDR3 is given with its conserved first and last residue. The order of the fields is CDR3 length, V gene, clone size, D gene, J gene, CDR3 DNA, CDR3 protein. The D gene is left open where the match is weak. Clone size is not always given. Where it is, it says once, few, many or a class for expanded clones.

len: 13; v_gene: TRBV29-1; abundance: NA; d_gene: NA; j_gene: TRBJ1-1; CDR3nt: TGCAGCGTCCCCGGACTGGGGAACACTGAAGCTTTCTTT; CDR3aa: CSVPGLGNTEAFF
len: 15; v_gene: TRBV6-5; abundance: NA; d_gene: TRBD2; j_gene: TRBJ2-1; CDR3nt: TGTGCCAGCACCTTAGCGGGGGGGCCGGGGAATGAGCAGTTCTTC; CDR3aa: CASTLAGGPGNEQFF
len: 14; v_gene: TRBV19; abundance: NA; d_gene: TRBD2; j_gene: TRBJ2-5; CDR3nt: TGTGCCAGTAGTCCGACTAGCGGTGGGGAGACCCAGTACTTC; CDR3aa: CASSPTSGGETQYF
len: 16; v_gene: TRBV27; abundance: NA; d_gene: TRBD2; j_gene: TRBJ2-3; CDR3nt: TGTGCCAGCAGTTCGACAGCGGGGGGGCCACCTGATACGCAGTATTTT; CDR3aa: CASSSTAGGPPDTQYF
len: 16; v_gene: TRBV28; abundance: NA; d_gene: NA; j_gene: TRBJ2-2; CDR3nt: TGTGCCAGCAGTTTAGTTGTGGGGCACGACACCGGGGAGCTGTTTTTT; CDR3aa: CASSLVVGHDTGELFF
len: 14; v_gene: TRBV10-3; abundance: NA; d_gene: NA; j_gene: TRBJ2-2; CDR3nt: TGTGCCATCAGTGAGTCAAGGGAGGCCGGGGAGCTGTTTTTT; CDR3aa: CAISESREAGELFF
len: 14; v_gene: TRBV5-4; abundance: NA; d_gene: NA; j_gene: TRBJ2-7; CDR3nt: TGTGCCAGCAGCTTGGGGGAGTATGGTTACGAGCAGTACTTC; CDR3aa: CASSLGEYGYEQYF
len: 16; v_gene: TRBV30; abundance: NA; d_gene: NA; j_gene: TRBJ1-3; CDR3nt: TGTGCCTGGAGTCTAAGGGGGGGATCCCCTGGAAACACCATATATTTT; CDR3aa: CAWSLRGGSPGNTIYF
len: 15; v_gene: TRBV11-2; abundance: few; d_gene: NA; j_gene: TRBJ1-2; CDR3nt: TGTGCCAGCAGCTTACTTCGGGGAACCGACTATGGCTACACCTTC; CDR3aa: CASSLLRGTDYGYTF
len: 16; v_gene: TRBV7-9; abundance: few; d_gene: TRBD1; j_gene: TRBJ1-3; CDR3nt: TGTGCCAGCAGCTACGGACAGGGGGCCTCCGGAAACACCATATATTTT; CDR3aa: CASSYGQGASGNTIYF
len: 16; v_gene: TRBV19; abundance: NA; d_gene: TRBD1; j_gene: TRBJ2-2; CDR3nt: TGTGCCAGTAGGGTAACGGGACAGGGCAAAATCGGGGAGCTGTTTTTT; CDR3aa: CASRVTGQGKIGELFF
len: 15; v_gene: TRBV27; abundance: NA; d_gene: TRBD1; j_gene: TRBJ1-1; CDR3nt: TGTGCCAGCAGTCCAGAGACAGGGATTTTCACTGAAGCTTTCTTT; CDR3aa: CASSPETGIFTEAFF
len: 14; v_gene: TRBV2; abundance: NA; d_gene: TRBD1; j_gene: TRBJ2-7; CDR3nt: TGTGCCAGCACCCGGGACAGGGGTCCTTACGAGCAGTACTTC; CDR3aa: CASTRDRGPYEQYF
len: 15; v_gene: TRBV27; abundance: NA; d_gene: TRBD1; j_gene: TRBJ2-7; CDR3nt: TGTGCCAGCAGCCCCGGGACAGGGGGGTCCTACGAGCAGTACTTC; CDR3aa: CASSPGTGGSYEQYF
len: 17; v_gene: TRBV21-1; abundance: NA; d_gene: NA; j_gene: TRBJ1-4; CDR3nt: TGTGCCAGCAGCAAAATGTCAAGTGTGACAGCTAATGAAAAACTGTTTTTT; CDR3aa: CASSKMSSVTANEKLFF
len: 14; v_gene: TRBV15; abundance: NA; d_gene: NA; j_gene: TRBJ2-7; CDR3nt: TGTGCCACCAGCAGAGATCCCGGGACATCCCCGGGGTACTTC; CDR3aa: CATSRDPGTSPGYF
len: 14; v_gene: TRBV27; abundance: NA; d_gene: TRBD1; j_gene: TRBJ1-2; CDR3nt: TGTGCCAGCAGTTTAAGGACAGGGAACTATGGCTACACCTTC; CDR3aa: CASSLRTGNYGYTF
len: 17; v_gene: TRBV5-6; abundance: NA; d_gene: TRBD1; j_gene: TRBJ2-1; CDR3nt: TGTGCCAGCAGCTTTATTTTCGGACAGGGAAGGAGGAATGAGCAGTTCTTC; CDR3aa: CASSFIFGQGRRNEQFF
len: 15; v_gene: TRBV7-8; abundance: NA; d_gene: TRBD1; j_gene: TRBJ2-1; CDR3nt: TGTGCCAGCAGCTTACCCGGGACAGCTCTTAATGAGCAGTTCTTC; CDR3aa: CASSLPGTALNEQFF
len: 16; v_gene: TRBV2; abundance: NA; d_gene: TRBD1; j_gene: TRBJ2-7; CDR3nt: TGTGCCAGCAGTTACAACCGGGACAGGGAGTCCTACGAGCAGTACTTC; CDR3aa: CASSYNRDRESYEQYF
len: 14; v_gene: TRBV7-3; abundance: NA; d_gene: NA; j_gene: TRBJ1-2; CDR3nt: TGTGCCAGCAGTTCGGAGGGCTCTAACTATGGCTACACCTTC; CDR3aa: CASSSEGSNYGYTF
len: 13; v_gene: TRBV5-4; abundance: NA; d_gene: TRBD2; j_gene: TRBJ2-1; CDR3nt: TGTGCCAGCAGCGTATCTAGCGGGGATGAGCAGTTCTTC; CDR3aa: CASSVSSGDEQFF
len: 16; v_gene: TRBV7-7; abundance: NA; d_gene: TRBD1; j_gene: TRBJ2-5; CDR3nt: TGTGCCAGCAGCAGGGGGACAGGTGGTAAAAGTGAGACCCAGTACTTC; CDR3aa: CASSRGTGGKSETQYF
len: 14; v_gene: TRBV30; abundance: NA; d_gene: TRBD2; j_gene: TRBJ2-7; CDR3nt: TGTGCCTGGAGTGAGGGACTAGCGGGAGTTACGCAGTACTTC; CDR3aa: CAWSEGLAGVTQYF
len: 14; v_gene: TRBV30; abundance: NA; d_gene: NA; j_gene: TRBJ1-2; CDR3nt: TGTGCCTGGAGTCTATGGTCCGCTTTATATGGCTACACCTTC; CDR3aa: CAWSLWSALYGYTF
len: 13; v_gene: TRBV19; abundance: NA; d_gene: NA; j_gene: TRBJ2-7; CDR3nt: TGTGCCAGTAGTGGCAGTTATTCCTACGAGCAGTACTTC; CDR3aa: CASSGSYSYEQYF
len: 15; v_gene: TRBV11-2; abundance: NA; d_gene: NA; j_gene: TRBJ2-3; CDR3nt: TGTGCCAGCAGCTTCTTCGGGGGTAGCACAGATACGCAGTATTTT; CDR3aa: CASSFFGGSTDTQYF
len: 15; v_gene: TRBV11-1; abundance: NA; d_gene: TRBD1; j_gene: TRBJ1-3; CDR3nt: TGTGCCAGCAGCTCGACAGGGGGAACTGGAAACACCATATATTTT; CDR3aa: CASSSTGGTGNTIYF
len: 15; v_gene: TRBV9; abundance: once; d_gene: TRBD2; j_gene: TRBJ2-3; CDR3nt: TGTGCCAGCAGCCCCGAGGGACTAGTGGCAGATACGCAGTATTTT; CDR3aa: CASSPEGLVADTQYF
len: 16; v_gene: TRBV2; abundance: NA; d_gene: NA; j_gene: TRBJ1-6; CDR3nt: TGTGCCAGCAGTGACCGTGGACAGTTTGGTAATTCACCCCTCCACTTT; CDR3aa: CASSDRGQFGNSPLHF
len: 16; v_gene: TRBV28; abundance: NA; d_gene: NA; j_gene: TRBJ1-6; CDR3nt: TGTGCCAGCAACTCGGGCGGGGGCCCTTATAATTCACCCCTCCACTTT; CDR3aa: CASNSGGGPYNSPLHF
len: 14; v_gene: TRBV3-1/TRBV3-2; abundance: once; d_gene: NA; j_gene: TRBJ1-1; CDR3nt: TGTGCCAGCAGCCAAGACAGGGGTAACACTGAAGCTTTCTTT; CDR3aa: CASSQDRGNTEAFF
len: 16; v_gene: TRBV5-4; abundance: NA; d_gene: TRBD2; j_gene: TRBJ2-3; CDR3nt: TGTGCCAGCAGCTTGGAGGGTAGCGGGGGGGCAGATACGCAGTATTTT; CDR3aa: CASSLEGSGGADTQYF
len: 13; v_gene: TRBV19; abundance: NA; d_gene: TRBD1; j_gene: TRBJ1-2; CDR3nt: TGTGCCAGTAGTACGGACAGGGGGCTTAACTACACCTTC; CDR3aa: CASSTDRGLNYTF
len: 15; v_gene: TRBV5-1; abundance: NA; d_gene: TRBD2; j_gene: TRBJ2-3; CDR3nt: TGCGCCAGCAGCGAGTCTAGCGGGAGGGCAGATACGCAGTATTTT; CDR3aa: CASSESSGRADTQYF
len: 14; v_gene: TRBV28; abundance: NA; d_gene: NA; j_gene: TRBJ1-3; CDR3nt: TGTGCCAGCAGCGGACAGAACTCTGGAAACACCATATATTTT; CDR3aa: CASSGQNSGNTIYF
len: 16; v_gene: TRBV19; abundance: once; d_gene: TRBD1; j_gene: TRBJ2-2; CDR3nt: TGTGCCAGTAGTCCCAGAGGGACAGGGAAAACCGGGGAGCTGTTTTTT; CDR3aa: CASSPRGTGKTGELFF
len: 16; v_gene: TRBV11-2; abundance: NA; d_gene: NA; j_gene: TRBJ1-1; CDR3nt: TGTGCCAGCAGCTTAGATTCGCCGGTCTTATCCTATGAAGCTTTCTTT; CDR3aa: CASSLDSPVLSYEAFF
len: 13; v_gene: TRBV21-1; abundance: NA; d_gene: NA; j_gene: TRBJ1-3; CDR3nt: TGTGCCAGCAGGACAGGGGACGGAAACACCATATATTTT; CDR3aa: CASRTGDGNTIYF
len: 13; v_gene: TRBV6-6; abundance: NA; d_gene: NA; j_gene: TRBJ1-1; CDR3nt: TGTGCCAGCAGTCAACCGCAGGGAACTGAAGCTTTCTTT; CDR3aa: CASSQPQGTEAFF
len: 15; v_gene: TRBV4-1; abundance: NA; d_gene: TRBD1; j_gene: TRBJ2-7; CDR3nt: TGCGCCAGCAGCCTCCCCCCGGACAGGGGTTACGAGCAGTACTTC; CDR3aa: CASSLPPDRGYEQYF
len: 15; v_gene: TRBV20-1; abundance: NA; d_gene: NA; j_gene: TRBJ2-3; CDR3nt: TGCAGTGCTAGTCGCGGGTCCGCTAGCACAGATACGCAGTATTTT; CDR3aa: CSASRGSASTDTQYF
len: 15; v_gene: TRBV7-9; abundance: NA; d_gene: TRBD1; j_gene: TRBJ1-5; CDR3nt: TGTGCCAGCAGCCCGGGACAGGCTACGAATCAGCCCCAGCATTTT; CDR3aa: CASSPGQATNQPQHF
len: 15; v_gene: TRBV6-6; abundance: NA; d_gene: TRBD1; j_gene: TRBJ1-4; CDR3nt: TGTGCCAGCAGTAACCTGGGACAGGGTGGCGAAAAACTGTTTTTT; CDR3aa: CASSNLGQGGEKLFF
len: 11; v_gene: TRBV12-3/TRBV12-4; abundance: NA; d_gene: NA; j_gene: TRBJ2-1; CDR3nt: TGTGCCAGCAGTTGGGAGACAGAGCAGTTCTTC; CDR3aa: CASSWETEQFF
len: 15; v_gene: TRBV29-1; abundance: NA; d_gene: NA; j_gene: TRBJ1-2; CDR3nt: TGCAGCGCCAGCGGCGCAGCACTCGCTAACTATGGCTACACCTTC; CDR3aa: CSASGAALANYGYTF
len: 13; v_gene: TRBV5-4; abundance: NA; d_gene: TRBD1; j_gene: TRBJ2-7; CDR3nt: TGTGCCAGCAGCTGGGACAGGGTCTACGAGCAGTACTTC; CDR3aa: CASSWDRVYEQYF
len: 17; v_gene: TRBV9; abundance: NA; d_gene: TRBD2; j_gene: TRBJ2-1; CDR3nt: TGTGCCAGCAGCTCGGGGACTAGCGGGAGAAAGAACAATGAGCAGTTCTTC; CDR3aa: CASSSGTSGRKNNEQFF
len: 16; v_gene: TRBV10-3; abundance: NA; d_gene: TRBD2; j_gene: TRBJ2-1; CDR3nt: TGTGCCATCAGTGAGTCACAGAGCGGGGTATACAATGAGCAGTTCTTC; CDR3aa: CAISESQSGVYNEQFF
len: 15; v_gene: TRBV4-1; abundance: NA; d_gene: NA; j_gene: TRBJ1-1; CDR3nt: TGCGCCAGCAGCCGGTCCGGACAGTTTCCCGGGGAAGCTTTCTTT; CDR3aa: CASSRSGQFPGEAFF
len: 15; v_gene: TRBV6-5; abundance: NA; d_gene: TRBD1; j_gene: TRBJ2-1; CDR3nt: TGTGCCAGCAGTTACGCGGGACAGGGTAAACATGAGCAGTTCTTC; CDR3aa: CASSYAGQGKHEQFF
len: 14; v_gene: TRBV29-1; abundance: NA; d_gene: NA; j_gene: TRBJ2-3; CDR3nt: TGCAGCGTTGTAGGCAGGGTAGGCACAGATACGCAGTATTTT; CDR3aa: CSVVGRVGTDTQYF
len: 14; v_gene: TRBV28; abundance: NA; d_gene: TRBD1; j_gene: TRBJ1-4; CDR3nt: TGTGCCAGCAGTTTTCTTACAGGGGTTGAAAAACTGTTTTTT; CDR3aa: CASSFLTGVEKLFF
len: 14; v_gene: TRBV27; abundance: NA; d_gene: NA; j_gene: TRBJ1-3; CDR3nt: TGTGCCAGCAGTTTGCAGGGGCCTGGAAACACCATATATTTT; CDR3aa: CASSLQGPGNTIYF
len: 17; v_gene: TRBV5-4; abundance: few; d_gene: TRBD2; j_gene: TRBJ2-7; CDR3nt: TGTGCCAGCAGCTTATACAGGGGACTAGCGGGGTCCTACGAGCAGTACTTC; CDR3aa: CASSLYRGLAGSYEQYF
len: 14; v_gene: TRBV7-3; abundance: NA; d_gene: NA; j_gene: TRBJ1-2; CDR3nt: TGTGCCAGCAGCTTAGACAGAACTAACTATGGCTACACCTTC; CDR3aa: CASSLDRTNYGYTF
len: 16; v_gene: TRBV19; abundance: NA; d_gene: TRBD1; j_gene: TRBJ1-2; CDR3nt: TGTGCCAGTACCGACCCCGGGACAGGGGGAGTGCTGGGCTACACCTTC; CDR3aa: CASTDPGTGGVLGYTF
len: 13; v_gene: TRBV19; abundance: once; d_gene: TRBD1; j_gene: TRBJ1-2; CDR3nt: TGTGCCAGTATGGGGGACAGGGCATATGGCTACACCTTC; CDR3aa: CASMGDRAYGYTF